Each of the 29 T cell receptor beta chains below was sequenced from the same sample in a study of identical twins. Each CDR3 protein is one row after TCRdb ran MiXCR on the 5' RACE reads. This table holds 250,000 or so distinct CDR3 sequences, 6% to 8.5% found once. In addition, the sample was reused for a study of yellow fever vaccine responses in identical twins.

Input material: CD8+ T cells sorted from blood. The receptors originated from a woman aged 18-35 years in good health.

This rearrangement joins TRBV7-9 to TRBJ1-5; 7 bases match TRBD1. CDR3 length equals 16 residues. CDR1 SEHNR and CDR2 FQNEAQ come from the germline V gene (reference sequence). Unmatched junction bases numbered 6, after V lost 4 bases and J lost 0 bases. The CDR3 bases are TGTGCCAGCAGCTCCCGGGACAGCTATAGCAATCAGCCCCAGCATTTT. Translating gives CASSSRDSYSNQPQHF.

CDR3 protein: CASSSWAEQYQETQYF. The CDR3 DNA reads as TGTGCCAGCAGCTCCTGGGCGGAGCAGTACCAAGAGACCCAGTACTTC. This chain links TRBV7-9 with TRBJ2-5; D not resolved. The CDR3 has 16 amino acids. Trimming took off 4 bases at V and 0 bases at J, with 15 bases between the two ends. Germline V lookup: CDR1 SEHNR, CDR2 FQNEAQ (reference sequence).

The gene calls are TRBV7-9 and TRBJ2-3, with D perhaps given as TRBD1 or TRBD2 (5 bases each). Near its end, the DNA agrees better with TRBJ2-2, so the J call may be wrong. The germline gives CDR1 SEHNR, CDR2 FQNEAQ (reference sequence). The CDR3 is 12 residues long. CDR3 in DNA: TGTGCCAGCAGCTCGGGACCGAAGTCCCTGTTTTTT. It yields the protein CASSSGPKSLFF.

This clonotype was counted between two and nine times. The genes are TRBV9 and TRBJ2-7; 7 nucleotides agree with TRBD2. Trimming cost V 0 bases and J 3 bases; bases outside gene matches: 3. The CDR3 has 14 amino acids. CDR1 is SGDLS and CDR2 is YYNGEE in the germline V gene. CDR3 coding DNA: TGTGCCAGCAGCGTAGGGGGAGGGGACTACGAGCAGTACTTC. Encoded protein: CASSVGGGDYEQYF. The full variable domain, in which reference TRBV9 and TRBJ2-7 provide the parts outside the CDR3, is DSGVTQTPKHLITATGQRVTLRCSPRSGDLSVYWYQQSLDQGLQFLIQYYNGEERAKGNILERFSAQQFPDLHSELNLSSLELGDSALYFCASSVGGGDYEQYFGPGTRLTVT.

This clonotype was seen a handful of times. This chain uses TRBV27 with TRBJ2-7, with 10 bases identical to TRBD1. Germline V lookup: CDR1 MNHEY, CDR2 SMNVEV (reference sequence). There are 19 residues in the CDR3. The ends lost 2 bases at V and 5 bases at J; junction bases unmatched: 18. The CDR3 region is CASSLNPLDRGIVKDEQYV. In nucleotides, the CDR3 is TGTGCCAGCAGTTTAAACCCCCTGGACAGGGGGATAGTTAAGGACGAGCAGTACGTC.

This clonotype has ten or more counts. J is TRBJ2-2 and V is TRBV5-1; D possibly corresponds to TRBD2 (5 bases). V lost 4 bases, J lost 4 bases, and 14 bases lay in between. This CDR3 region has 15 residues. CDR1 is SGHRS, CDR2 YFSETQ, per germline. CDR3 sequence (DNA): TGCGCCAGCAGCGGGAGCCATGGAGGCACCGGGGAGCTGTTTTTT. Encoded protein: CASSGSHGGTGELFF.

This clonotype has a count of ten or more. The chain carries TRBV12-3 or TRBV12-4 and TRBJ2-3, with D uncertain. CDR3 length equals 17 residues. With 4 bases removed from V and 5 bases from J, the gap between germline ends came to 22 bases. The CDR3 sequence: CASSSTPLGSPGDTQYF. The CDR3 DNA sequence: TGTGCCAGCAGTTCCACGCCATTGGGCTCCCCGGGAGATACGCAGTATTTT.

This clonotype was found many times. The junction does not match germline at one end; this may be a read error. V usage is TRBV4-1 and J usage is TRBJ1-2; D remains ambiguous. CDR1 is MGHRA, CDR2 YSYEKL, per germline. The CDR3 spans 13 residues. The CDR3 DNA reads TGCGCCAGCAGCCAAGACCTGTCCTATGACTACACCTTC. This encodes CASSQDLSYDYTF.

This clonotype was counted between two and nine times. V usage is TRBV6-5 and J usage is TRBJ1-4, with 7 bases that match TRBD1. The length of the CDR3 is 15 residues. V shed 0 bases and J 7 bases; nucleotides not matched to a gene: 5. Germline-derived CDR1 and CDR2 are MNHEY and SVGAGI. The chain's CDR3 is CASSYSTGSGEKLFF. Here the CDR3 DNA reads TGTGCCAGCAGTTACTCGACAGGGAGTGGTGAAAAACTGTTTTTT.

This clonotype has more than one count but fewer than ten. The V and J genes are TRBV4-2 and TRBJ2-5, with 9 bases identical to TRBD2. The CDR3 extends over 18 amino acids. The germline V gene has CDR1 LGHNA and CDR2 YNFKEQ. Trimming cost V 1 base and J 5 bases; bases outside gene matches: 14. DNA for the CDR3: TGTGCCAGCAGCCAAGCGAATTGGCGGGAGGGCTCGATGGAGACCCAGTACTTC. Its translation: CASSQANWREGSMETQYF.

This sequence joins TRBV6-2 or TRBV6-3 and TRBJ2-3; maybe TRBD2 (5 bases). V shed 2 bases and J shed 3 bases, with 9 bases lying between them. Germline V gene data show CDR1 as MNHEY and CDR2 as SVGEGT. There are 14 residues in the CDR3. The CDR3 protein is CASSYPGDTDTQYF. CDR3 nucleotide sequence: TGTGCCAGCAGTTACCCCGGGGATACAGATACGCAGTATTTT.

Points on this clonotype: Germline is not matched at one junction end, which may reflect a read error. The J gene is TRBJ2-5, the V gene TRBV11-2; weak D call: TRBD1 (6 bases). The CDR3 consists of 14 residues. Germline CDR1 reads SGHAT; CDR2 reads FQNNGV. The CDR3 DNA follows: TGTGCCAGCAGCCAAGCGGACAGACAAGGGACCCAGTACTTC. Its protein is CASSQADRQGTQYF.

This clonotype was picked up many times. V gene TRBV4-1 combines with J gene TRBJ2-7; no firm D call. Germline V gene data show CDR1 as MGHRA and CDR2 as YSYEKL. Trimming cost V 0 bases and J 5 bases, with 11 bases left between them. The CDR3 consists of 14 residues. The DNA of the CDR3 is TGCGCCAGCAGCCAAGAGATGGCTCTTGACGAGCAGTACTTC. Its translation: CASSQEMALDEQYF.

There are many counts of this clonotype. The chain carries TRBV6-1 and TRBJ2-1, with D unclear. Trimming stripped 10 bases from V and 5 bases from J, with 15 bases between. Germline CDR1 and CDR2: MNHNS and SASEGT. The CDR3 loop spans 13 amino acids. In DNA, the CDR3 is TGTGCCATTCTCCACCCGGCCCACAATGAGCAGTTCTTC. Its protein product is CAILHPAHNEQFF.

The chain combines TRBV10-2 with TRBJ1-1; D uncertain. With 0 bases removed from V and 7 bases from J, the gap between germline ends came to 9 bases. This CDR3 comprises 13 residues. Germline V gene lookup returns CDR1 WSHSY and CDR2 SAAADI. CDR3 residues: CASSESWAIEAFF. Written as DNA, the CDR3 is TGCGCCAGCAGTGAGTCGTGGGCAATTGAAGCTTTCTTT.

This clonotype has only a few counts. The chain couples TRBV11-3 to TRBJ2-1, with 11 bases that match TRBD1. Looked up from germline, CDR1 is SGHNT and CDR2 is YENEEA. The V and J ends lost 4 bases and 8 bases, in that order; junction bases with no gene match: 4. The CDR3 totals 14 residues. The CDR3 spells CASSWTGGWDEQFF. CDR3 nucleotide sequence: TGTGCCAGCAGCTGGACAGGGGGCTGGGATGAGCAGTTCTTC.

This clonotype turned up a few times. The V and J genes are TRBV2 and TRBJ2-2, with no clear D. The CDR3 extends over 14 amino acids. The germline V gene encodes CDR1 SNHLY and CDR2 FYNNEI. Trimming removed 5 bases from V and 4 bases from J, with 11 bases in between. CDR3 amino acids: CASSWRLGTGELFF. CDR3 coding DNA: TGTGCCAGCAGTTGGCGGTTAGGCACCGGGGAGCTGTTTTTT.

This clonotype showed up just a few times. The J gene is TRBJ2-3, the V gene TRBV28, with TRBD1 as a possible D gene (5 bases). The germline V and J ends were trimmed by 3 bases and 0 bases, with 7 bases remaining between them. Germline V gene data show CDR1 as MDHEN and CDR2 as SYDVKM. This CDR3 contains 14 residues. The CDR3 sequence is CASSFDSSTDTQYF. In DNA, the CDR3 is TGTGCCAGCAGTTTTGACAGTAGCACAGATACGCAGTATTTT.

In its sample, this clonotype was seen many times. V is TRBV5-1 and J is TRBJ2-3, with 8 nucleotides matching TRBD2. CDR1 is SGHRS and CDR2 is YFSETQ in the germline V gene. This CDR3 region has 17 residues. V was clipped by 7 bases and J by 3 bases; unmatched bases: 16. CDR3 nucleotide sequence: TGCGCCAGCGGAAACTCCGTAAACAGCGGGAGAACAGATACGCAGTATTTT. Its protein product is CASGNSVNSGRTDTQYF.

A few counts support this clonotype. The rearrangement joins TRBV28 to TRBJ2-3, with 12 bases aligning to TRBD2. The V gene's germline CDR1 is MDHEN and CDR2 SYDVKM. CDR3 length equals 16 residues. Trimming took 6 bases from V and 0 from J; bases not matched to a gene: 4. The CDR3 nucleotides read TGTGCCAGCAGGATTCTAGCGGGGGGGAGCACAGATACGCAGTATTTT. It translates to CASRILAGGSTDTQYF.

There are many counts of this clonotype. The V call is TRBV6-5, the J call TRBJ2-5; tentative D call: TRBD2 (5 bases). The CDR3 contains 15 residues. V lost 2 bases and J lost 5, with 15 bases in between. CDR1 and CDR2 from the germline V gene are MNHEY and SVGAGI. In DNA, the CDR3 is TGTGCCAGCAGTTACCGCCTAGCAGGATTCGAGACCCAGTACTTC. This sequence encodes CASSYRLAGFETQYF.

This clonotype turned up a few times. The chain couples TRBV4-1 to TRBJ2-7; no reliable D call. There are 16 residues in the CDR3. The V gene's germline CDR1 is MGHRA and CDR2 YSYEKL. V was clipped by 0 bases and J by 3 bases, with 15 bases between them. The CDR3 region is CASSQEAVGRNYEQYF. CDR3 coding DNA: TGCGCCAGCAGCCAAGAGGCCGTTGGACGTAACTACGAGCAGTACTTC.

This clonotype has a handful of counts. The chain links TRBV7-9 to TRBJ2-7; 10 positions match TRBD1. V shed 4 bases, J shed 5 bases, and the junction held 5 bases outside the gene matches. The CDR3 runs to 14 residues. Looked up from germline, CDR1 is SEHNR and CDR2 is FQNEAQ (reference sequence). CDR3 DNA sequence: TGTGCCAGCAGCTCATCCGGGACAGGGGACGAGCAGTACGTC. Translating it yields CASSSSGTGDEQYV.

There are a few counts of this clonotype. The chain links TRBV5-1 to TRBJ2-1; the D is unclear. The germline gives CDR1 SGHRS, CDR2 YFSETQ. This CDR3 has 13 residues. Trimming cost V 5 bases and J 0 bases, with 6 bases left between them. The CDR3 DNA reads TGCGCCAGCAGGAGCGACTCCTACAATGAGCAGTTCTTC. Its translation: CASRSDSYNEQFF.

CDR3 protein: CSVEDSLNTEAFF. Here the CDR3 DNA reads TGCAGCGTTGAAGACAGTTTGAACACTGAAGCTTTCTTT. The rearrangement uses TRBV29-1 and TRBJ1-1; D is unclear. Trimming removed 0 bases from V and 0 bases from J, with 5 bases in between. Germline lookup yields CDR1 SQVTM and CDR2 ANQGSEA. The CDR3 covers 13 residues.

Ten or more counts support this clonotype. This chain joins TRBV12-3 or TRBV12-4 and TRBJ2-2; D gene unclear. The CDR3 consists of 15 residues. V lost 5 bases and J lost 1, with 11 bases in between. In DNA form, the CDR3 reads TGTGCCAGCAGTGCCAGCGAATGGAACACCGGGGAGCTGTTTTTT. As protein: CASSASEWNTGELFF.

This clonotype was seen a handful of times. The chain employs TRBV11-2 and TRBJ2-7; 11 positions agree with TRBD2. This CDR3 has 17 amino acids. Trimming took 1 base from V and 6 from J; bases not matched to a gene: 11. The V gene's germline CDR1 is SGHAT and CDR2 FQNNGV. The CDR3 reads CASSLGPSGRPPGEQYF. CDR3 in DNA: TGTGCCAGCAGCTTAGGTCCTAGCGGGAGGCCTCCAGGCGAGCAGTACTTC. The complete variable domain, with remaining parts taken from reference TRBV11-2 and TRBJ2-7, reads EAGVAQSPRYKIIEKRQSVAFWCNPISGHATLYWYQQILGQGPKLLIQFQNNGVVDDSQLPKDRFSAERLKGVDSTLKIQPAKLEDSAVYLCASSLGPSGRPPGEQYFGPGTRLTVT.

A few counts support this clonotype. This chain joins TRBV20-1 and TRBJ2-6; 8 bases are a match to TRBD2. V was pared by 1 base and J by 0 bases, with 8 bases of the junction left unmatched. Germline V gene data show CDR1 as DFQATT and CDR2 as SNEGSKA (reference sequence). The length of the CDR3 is 18 residues. CDR3 region: CSARGDSGANSGANVLTF. The DNA for the CDR3 is TGCAGTGCTAGAGGGGATAGCGGGGCAAACTCTGGGGCCAACGTCCTGACTTTC.

This clonotype was seen at least ten times. The rearrangement links TRBV20-1 to TRBJ2-7; unclear D gene. There are 12 residues in the CDR3. V was shortened by 6 bases and J by 3 bases, with 12 bases between the two germline ends. The V gene's germline CDR1 is DFQATT and CDR2 SNEGSKA (reference sequence). CDR3 sequence: CSACDWGYEQYV. The CDR3 nucleotides are TGCAGTGCCTGTGACTGGGGCTACGAGCAGTACGTC.